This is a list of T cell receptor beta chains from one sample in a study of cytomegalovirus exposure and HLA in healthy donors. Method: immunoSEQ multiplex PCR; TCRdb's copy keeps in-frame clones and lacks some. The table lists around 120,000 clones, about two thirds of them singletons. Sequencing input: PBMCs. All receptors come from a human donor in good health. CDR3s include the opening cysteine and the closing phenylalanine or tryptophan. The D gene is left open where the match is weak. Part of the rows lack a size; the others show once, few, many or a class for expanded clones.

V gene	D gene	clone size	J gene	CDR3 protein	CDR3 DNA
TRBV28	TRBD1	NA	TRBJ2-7	CASSPNPGTGVYEQYF	TGTGCCAGCAGTCCAAACCCCGGGACAGGGGTTTACGAGCAGTACTTC
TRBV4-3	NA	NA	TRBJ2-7	CASSQGTATYEQYF	TGCGCCAGCAGCCAAGGGACAGCCACCTACGAGCAGTACTTC
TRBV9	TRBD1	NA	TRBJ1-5	CASSPTGGSQPQHF	TGTGCCAGCAGCCCGACAGGGGGGAGTCAGCCCCAGCATTTT
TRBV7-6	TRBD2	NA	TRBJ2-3	CASSPGTSGRTDTQYF	TGTGCCAGCAGCCCCGGGACTAGCGGGAGGACAGATACGCAGTATTTT
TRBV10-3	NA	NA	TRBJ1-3	CAIGDRPSSGNTIYF	TGTGCCATCGGAGACAGGCCCAGCTCTGGAAACACCATATATTTT
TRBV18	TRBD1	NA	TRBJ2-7	CASSPRQGWGSYEQYF	TGTGCCAGCTCACCTCGACAGGGTTGGGGATCCTACGAGCAGTACTTC
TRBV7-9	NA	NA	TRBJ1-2	CASRPHAGEADYGYTF	TGTGCCAGCAGGCCTCACGCTGGGGAGGCAGACTATGGCTACACCTTC
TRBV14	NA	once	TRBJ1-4	CASSHWMEEKLFF	TGTGCCAGCAGCCATTGGATGGAGGAAAAACTGTTTTTT
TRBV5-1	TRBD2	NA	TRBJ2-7	CASSLASGRSEQYF	TGCGCCAGCAGCTTGGCTAGCGGGAGATCCGAGCAGTACTTC
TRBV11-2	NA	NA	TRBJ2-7	CASSMTSREQYF	TGTGCCAGCAGCATGACCTCGCGGGAGCAGTACTTC
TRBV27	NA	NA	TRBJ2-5	CASSLIVGETQYF	TGTGCCAGCAGTTTGATAGTTGGAGAGACCCAGTACTTC
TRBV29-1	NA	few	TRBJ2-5	CSVELGPGETQYF	TGCAGCGTTGAACTGGGGCCCGGGGAGACCCAGTACTTC
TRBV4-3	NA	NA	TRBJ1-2	CASSQGYRERTHGYTF	TGCGCCAGCAGCCAAGGGTACAGGGAGAGAACCCATGGCTACACCTTC
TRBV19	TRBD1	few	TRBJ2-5	CASSPSTGVIETQYF	TGTGCCAGTAGTCCATCGACAGGGGTCATTGAGACCCAGTACTTC
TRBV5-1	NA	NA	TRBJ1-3	CASSLAGGFGNTIYF	TGCGCCAGCAGCTTGGCCGGGGGGTTTGGAAACACCATATATTTT
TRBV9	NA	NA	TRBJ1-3	CASSVGGASGNTIYF	TGTGCCAGCAGCGTAGGGGGCGCCTCTGGAAACACCATATATTTT
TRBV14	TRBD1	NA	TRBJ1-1	CASSQTGQAKREAFF	TGTGCCAGCAGCCAAACCGGACAGGCTAAGAGAGAAGCTTTCTTT
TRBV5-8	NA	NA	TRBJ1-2	CASSTRTTGKGYTF	TGTGCCAGCAGCACACGGACGACAGGAAAAGGCTACACCTTC
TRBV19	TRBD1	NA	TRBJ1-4	CASSIGWDRGLQEKLFF	TGTGCCAGTAGTATAGGGTGGGACAGGGGATTACAGGAAAAACTGTTTTTT
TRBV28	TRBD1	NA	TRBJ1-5	CASSRGTGGRYNQPQHF	TGTGCCAGCAGCCGTGGGACAGGGGGAAGGTACAATCAGCCCCAGCATTTT
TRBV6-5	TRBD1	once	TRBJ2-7	CASREGQGAYEQYF	TGTGCCAGCAGGGAAGGACAGGGGGCTTACGAGCAGTACTTC
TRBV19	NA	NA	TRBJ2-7	CASSIAAGPPYEQYF	TGTGCCAGTAGTATCGCCGCAGGTCCGCCCTACGAGCAGTACTTC
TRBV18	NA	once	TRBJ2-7	CASSSPATTRYEQYF	TGTGCCAGCTCCAGTCCTGCGACAACCCGCTACGAGCAGTACTTC
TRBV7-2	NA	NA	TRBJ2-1	CASSLGSQGDEQFF	TGTGCCAGCAGCTTAGGATCGCAGGGTGATGAGCAGTTCTTC
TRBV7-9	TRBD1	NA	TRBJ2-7	CASSFGTVSYEQYF	TGTGCCAGCAGCTTTGGGACAGTCTCCTACGAGCAGTACTTC
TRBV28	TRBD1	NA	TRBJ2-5	CASSPRGQEETQYF	TGTGCCAGCAGTCCCAGGGGGCAAGAGGAGACCCAGTACTTC
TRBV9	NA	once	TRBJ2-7	CASSPKGFFYEQYF	TGTGCCAGCAGCCCAAAGGGGTTCTTCTACGAGCAGTACTTC
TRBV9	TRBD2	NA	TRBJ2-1	CASSVEGLAGGSWREQFF	TGTGCCAGCAGCGTGGAAGGACTAGCGGGAGGTTCGTGGCGTGAGCAGTTCTTC
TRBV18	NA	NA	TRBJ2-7	CASSSDEQYF	TGTGCCAGCTCATCAGACGAGCAGTACTTC
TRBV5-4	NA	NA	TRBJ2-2	CASSSPGEVRNTGELFF	TGTGCCAGCAGCTCGCCGGGTGAGGTCAGGAACACCGGGGAGCTGTTTTTT
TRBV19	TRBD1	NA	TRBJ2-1	CASSTGTGRNNNEQFF	TGTGCCAGTAGTACTGGGACAGGGAGGAACAACAATGAGCAGTTCTTC
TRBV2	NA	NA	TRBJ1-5	CASEKNNGQPQHF	TGTGCCAGCGAAAAAAACAATGGTCAGCCCCAGCATTTT
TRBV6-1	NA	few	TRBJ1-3	CASSEGSGLNTIYF	TGTGCCAGCAGTGAAGGCTCCGGTCTAAACACCATATATTTT
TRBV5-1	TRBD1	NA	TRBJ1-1	CASSSNRGAEAFF	TGCGCCAGCAGCTCAAACAGGGGAGCCGAAGCTTTCTTT